The 8 T cell receptor beta chains listed next were all sequenced from one sample in a study of cytomegalovirus exposure and HLA in healthy donors. Generated by immunoSEQ multiplex PCR, the TCRdb table keeps only in-frame clones and is missing some. The sample holds around 200,000 clones, around 82% seen once. Sample: PBMCs. These receptors were taken from a woman aged 18-29 years in good health and CMV-seropositive.

This clone was seen once. The chain couples TRBV6-1 to TRBJ2-5, with D possibly being TRBD2 (6 bases). V was shortened by 6 bases and J by 1 base, with 12 bases between the two germline ends. Per germline, CDR1 MNHNS and CDR2 SASEGT. The CDR3 contains 14 residues. This CDR3 reads CASRGRPSQETQYF. The CDR3 DNA is TGTGCCAGCAGAGGGAGGCCCTCCCAAGAGACCCAGTACTTC.

V and J are TRBV2 and TRBJ1-6, with D tentatively TRBD1 (5 bases). Germline V gene data show CDR1 as SNHLY and CDR2 as FYNNEI. The CDR3 is 13 amino acids. Trimming left V 8 bases short and J 8 bases short, with 13 bases between. Written as DNA, the CDR3 is TGTGCCAGCCTACAGGAGCCCTATTCACCCCTCCACTTT. Amino acids: CASLQEPYSPLHF.

The chain combines TRBV11-2 with TRBJ1-6, with D possibly TRBD1 on 5 matching bases. The CDR3 contains 13 residues. V was clipped by 8 bases and J by 4 bases, with 9 bases between them. In germline, CDR1 is SGHAT, CDR2 FQNNGV. CDR3 region: CASGQGYNSPLHF. For the CDR3, the DNA is TGTGCCAGCGGCCAGGGTTATAATTCACCCCTCCACTTT.

The chain links TRBV5-1 to TRBJ1-4; possible D gene TRBD1, 5 bases. This CDR3 spans 14 amino acids. CDR1 is SGHRS and CDR2 is YFSETQ in the germline V gene. Trimming shortened V by 2 bases and J by 3 bases, and 8 bases separated the two germline ends. CDR3 residues: CASSFGGSNEKLFF. The CDR3 DNA sequence: TGCGCCAGCAGCTTCGGGGGTTCTAATGAAAAACTGTTTTTT.

This clone was seen a handful of times. The chain combines TRBV7-9 with TRBJ1-6; D unresolved. Trimming pared 1 base from V and 0 bases from J, leaving 7 bases between. The CDR3 covers 16 residues. In germline, CDR1 is SEHNR, CDR2 FQNEAQ (reference sequence). The chain's CDR3 is CASSLGGSSYNSPLHF. The CDR3, as DNA: TGTGCCAGCAGCTTAGGTGGTAGCTCCTATAATTCACCCCTCCACTTT.

This rearrangement joins TRBV13 to TRBJ2-1, with 12 bases that match TRBD2. The germline V gene has CDR1 PRHDT and CDR2 FYEKMQ (reference sequence). Trimming took 8 bases from V and 8 from J; bases not matched to a gene: 7. The CDR3 is made up of 14 amino acids. The CDR3 coding sequence is TGTGCCAGCCAACGGACTAGCGGGATCTATGAGCAGTTCTTC. As protein: CASQRTSGIYEQFF. Combining the CDR3 with reference TRBV13 and TRBJ2-1 gives the whole variable domain AAGVIQSPRHLIKEKRETATLKCYPIPRHDTVYWYQQGPGQDPQFLISFYEKMQSDKGSIPDRFSAQQFSDYHSELNMSSLELGDSALYFCASQRTSGIYEQFFGPGTRLTVL.

This clone was detected once. The chain combines TRBV19 with TRBJ2-2; D may be TRBD1 (5 bases). In germline, CDR1 is LNHDA, CDR2 SQIVND (reference sequence). Trimming pared 3 bases from V and 3 bases from J, leaving 11 bases between. The length of the CDR3 is 15 residues. The CDR3 nucleotides read TGTGCCAGTAGTATTCTTCCAGGGCACACCGGGGAGCTGTTTTTT. Translation gives CASSILPGHTGELFF. Full variable domain (remainder filled in from reference TRBV19 and TRBJ2-2): DGGITQSPKYLFRKEGQNVTLSCEQNLNHDAMYWYRQDPGQGLRLIYYSQIVNDFQKGDIAEGYSVSREKKESFPLTVTSAQKNPTAFYLCASSILPGHTGELFFGEGSRLTVL.

This rearrangement joins TRBV2 to TRBJ2-5; 8 nucleotides line up with TRBD1. The V gene end was trimmed by 6 bases and the J gene end by 4 bases; junction bases not matched to a gene: 10. The length of the CDR3 is 15 residues. Germline V gives CDR1 SNHLY, CDR2 FYNNEI. CDR3 bases: TGTGCCAGCAGAGAATCCGGGACAGGAAGAGAGACCCAGTACTTC. Amino acid sequence: CASRESGTGRETQYF.